The rows below give T cell receptor beta chains drawn from one sample of a study of beta chain features in type 1 diabetes. Here immunoSEQ multiplex PCR was the method, and the copy in TCRdb shows in-frame clones only, minus some. The sample holds 15,000 to 17,000 clones, around two thirds seen once. Sequencing was performed on Tregs from blood. Receptors were obtained from a man aged 25-40 years with type 1 diabetes. Each CDR3 is given with its conserved first and last residue. The D gene is left open where the match is weak. Not every row has a clone size; where given, it reads once, few, many or a size class.

TRBV6-6,few,TRBJ2-3,-,CASSYPGSTDTQYF,TGTGCCAGCAGTTACCCGGGAAGCACAGATACGCAGTATTTT
TRBV6-5,-,TRBJ1-2,-,CASSYFGYGYTF,TGTGCCAGCAGTTACTTCGGCTATGGCTACACCTTC
TRBV28,-,TRBJ2-1,TRBD1,CASSFYHRDRVYNEQFF,TGTGCCAGCAGTTTTTATCACCGGGACAGGGTGTACAATGAGCAGTTCTTC
TRBV10-2,-,TRBJ2-1,TRBD1,CASSEFQKGAASYNEQFF,TGCGCCAGCAGTGAGTTCCAAAAGGGGGCAGCCTCCTACAATGAGCAGTTCTTC
TRBV30,-,TRBJ2-1,TRBD2,CAWSELAGGGNEQFF,TGTGCCTGGAGTGAACTAGCGGGGGGCGGGAATGAGCAGTTCTTC
TRBV19,-,TRBJ1-5,-,CASRLGSNQPQHF,TGTGCCAGTAGGCTGGGCAGCAATCAGCCCCAGCATTTT
TRBV5-1,-,TRBJ2-6,-,CASSLTSTLAGANVLTF,TGCGCCAGCAGCTTGACATCCACATTGGCTGGGGCCAACGTCCTGACTTTC
TRBV5-1,-,TRBJ2-2,-,CASSWEQGTGELFF,TGCGCCAGCAGCTGGGAACAGGGAACCGGGGAGCTGTTTTTT
TRBV9,-,TRBJ2-5,TRBD2,CASSSGVLAGGQETQYF,TGTGCCAGCAGCTCAGGCGTACTAGCGGGGGGTCAAGAGACCCAGTACTTC
TRBV2,-,TRBJ2-2,TRBD1,CASSLDRAGTGELFF,TGTGCCAGCAGTCTGGACAGGGCCGGGACCGGGGAGCTGTTTTTT
TRBV5-1,-,TRBJ2-7,TRBD2,CASSSGGSLPYEQYF,TGCGCCAGCAGTTCTGGCGGGAGCCTCCCCTACGAGCAGTACTTC
TRBV5-1,-,TRBJ2-7,-,CASSFLQGYEQYF,TGCGCCAGCAGCTTCCTCCAGGGGTACGAGCAGTACTTC
TRBV7-9,once,TRBJ2-5,TRBD1,CASSERTGSIGETQYF,TGTGCCAGCAGCGAGAGGACAGGGTCAATTGGGGAGACCCAGTACTTC
TRBV5-1,once,TRBJ2-1,TRBD1,CASRSQGARNEQFF,TGCGCCAGCAGGTCGCAGGGGGCGCGGAATGAGCAGTTCTTC
TRBV9,-,TRBJ2-7,TRBD1,CASSRQGTTYEQYF,TGTGCCAGCAGCCGACAGGGGACAACCTACGAGCAGTACTTC
TRBV11-2,few,TRBJ2-1,TRBD2,CASSLDLLAGQFF,TGTGCCAGCAGCTTAGATCTGCTAGCGGGGCAGTTCTTC
TRBV7-6,-,TRBJ1-1,-,CASSSSSRTATEAFF,TGTGCCAGCAGCTCCTCCTCCCGGACAGCTACTGAAGCTTTCTTT
TRBV19,-,TRBJ2-7,TRBD1,CATSRTGSDEQYF,TGTGCCACCAGTAGGACAGGGTCTGACGAGCAGTACTTC
TRBV18,-,TRBJ2-1,TRBD2,CASSVNRGDNEQFF,TGTGCCAGCTCTGTAAACCGGGGGGACAATGAGCAGTTCTTC
TRBV29-1,-,TRBJ2-3,-,CSVRRDGDTQYF,TGCAGCGTTAGGCGGGATGGAGATACGCAGTATTTT
TRBV7-9,-,TRBJ2-7,TRBD2,CASSPTSGGVHFTYEQYF,TGTGCCAGCAGCCCTACTAGCGGGGGGGTCCACTTCACCTACGAGCAGTACTTC
TRBV18,few,TRBJ1-2,-,CASSGLIYGYTF,TGTGCCAGCTCGGGGCTGATCTATGGCTACACCTTC
TRBV7-9,-,TRBJ2-1,TRBD2,CASSSPRLAGGVDEQFF,TGTGCCAGCAGCTCCCCTAGACTAGCGGGAGGGGTGGATGAGCAGTTCTTC
TRBV5-1,-,TRBJ2-7,-,CASSWNLRDSSPYEQYF,TGCGCCAGCAGCTGGAACCTCCGGGACTCCTCCCCCTACGAGCAGTACTTC
TRBV5-1,-,TRBJ2-7,TRBD2,CASSSGGSLSYEQYF,TGCGCCAGCAGTTCTGGCGGGAGCCTCTCCTACGAGCAGTACTTC
TRBV7-9,few,TRBJ1-1,-,CASIRSTVNTEAFF,TGTGCCAGCATCCGATCAACAGTGAACACTGAAGCTTTCTTT
TRBV7-2,-,TRBJ2-7,TRBD2,CASKSSGRYEQYF,TGTGCCAGCAAGTCTAGCGGGAGATACGAGCAGTACTTC
TRBV7-9,-,TRBJ2-3,TRBD2,CASSLEAGGGTQYF,TGTGCCAGCAGCTTAGAAGCGGGAGGGGGTACGCAGTATTTT
TRBV6-5,-,TRBJ1-5,-,CASSYSGVNQPQHF,TGTGCCAGCAGTTACTCAGGGGTCAATCAGCCCCAGCATTTT
TRBV10-3,-,TRBJ1-1,-,CAISEVSGVGTEAFF,TGTGCCATCAGTGAGGTATCGGGGGTAGGCACTGAAGCTTTCTTT
TRBV27,once,TRBJ1-5,-,CASSLGQGYNQPQHF,TGTGCCAGCAGTTTGGGCCAGGGATACAATCAGCCCCAGCATTTT
TRBV6-6,-,TRBJ2-7,TRBD1,CASSYGQGLSYEQYF,TGTGCCAGCAGTTACGGACAGGGCCTCTCCTACGAGCAGTACTTC
TRBV11-2,few,TRBJ2-5,-,CASSPKTSIQETQYF,TGTGCCAGCAGCCCAAAAACTAGCATTCAAGAGACCCAGTACTTC
TRBV30,-,TRBJ2-3,TRBD2,CAWSSGLAGGPGLTDTQYF,TGTGCCTGGAGTTCGGGACTAGCGGGGGGGCCCGGCCTGACAGATACGCAGTATTTT
TRBV19,-,TRBJ1-5,TRBD1,CASSMGTGSNQPQHF,TGTGCCAGTAGTATGGGGACAGGGAGCAATCAGCCCCAGCATTTT
TRBV15,few,TRBJ2-1,TRBD2,CATSRDLRTSGTYNEQFF,TGTGCCACCAGCAGAGATCTCCGGACTAGCGGCACATACAATGAGCAGTTCTTC
TRBV7-9,few,TRBJ2-1,TRBD2,CASSLSGRLNEQFF,TGTGCCAGCAGCTTGAGCGGGAGGTTGAATGAGCAGTTCTTC
TRBV23-1,-,TRBJ2-2,TRBD1,CASSPRDREHRGAVF,TGCGCCAGCAGTCCCCGGGACAGGGAACACCGGGGAGCTGTTTTT
TRBV4-1,-,TRBJ1-2,TRBD1,CASSQGQLTGSTF,TGCGCCAGCAGCCAGGGACAGCTAACTGGCTCCACCTTC
TRBV30,-,TRBJ2-3,-,CAWRPAGPDTQYF,TGTGCCTGGAGACCGGCAGGGCCAGATACGCAGTATTTT